A selection of T cell receptor beta chains follows, all from one sample in a study of vaccination and CD4 T cells after COVID-19. These receptors have no known antigen. TCRdb reprocessed the PCR reads via MiXCR and lists one record per CDR3 protein. Found here are over 10,000 distinct CDR3 sequences, about 30% of them singletons; the top ten hold 12%. Source material: CD4+ T cells from blood, cultured in vitro. All receptors come from a human donor who had recovered from COVID-19. Each CDR3 is given with its conserved first and last residue. The D gene is left open where the match is weak. Clone size appears in some rows only: once, few, many, or a class for an expanded clone.

CDR3 length	clone size	V gene	D gene	J gene	CDR3 DNA	CDR3 protein
15	NA	TRBV20-1	TRBD2	TRBJ2-3	TGCAGTGTTCCGACTAGCGGGAGCCCCAAAGATACGCAGTATTTT	CSVPTSGSPKDTQYF
14	NA	TRBV12-3/TRBV12-4	NA	TRBJ2-5	TGTGCCAGCAGTTTAGTTGGACCACAGGAGACCCAGTACTTC	CASSLVGPQETQYF
11	few	TRBV28	NA	TRBJ2-1	TGTGCCAGCCTATCCAACAATGAGCAGTTCTTC	CASLSNNEQFF
15	NA	TRBV5-1	TRBD1	TRBJ2-5	TGCGCCAGCAGCATTGGACAGGGCGTCCAAGAGACCCAGTACTTC	CASSIGQGVQETQYF
16	NA	TRBV24-1	TRBD1	TRBJ2-2	TGTGCCACCAGTGATTTGGCAGGGGGCGACACCGGGGAGCTGTTTTTT	CATSDLAGGDTGELFF
15	NA	TRBV7-6	NA	TRBJ2-5	TGTGCCAGCAGCTTAGTTGCATCCCTTCAAGAGACCCAGTACTTC	CASSLVASLQETQYF
16	few	TRBV11-2	TRBD2	TRBJ2-3	TGTGCCAGCAGGCCCCGACTAGCACCGAGCACAGATACGCAGTATTTT	CASRPRLAPSTDTQYF
17	once	TRBV20-1	TRBD1	TRBJ2-1	TGCAGTGCGATTCCACCACTCGGGACAGGGGTGCGGTATGAGCAGTTCTTC	CSAIPPLGTGVRYEQFF
15	NA	TRBV2	TRBD1	TRBJ2-3	TGTGCCAGCAGCGCCGACAGGGGCGGGACAGATACGCAGTATTTT	CASSADRGGTDTQYF
17	NA	TRBV14	TRBD2	TRBJ2-5	TGTGCCAGCAGCCAACTGGGAAGCGGGAGGGCCGTGGAGACCCAGTACTTC	CASSQLGSGRAVETQYF
14	once	TRBV7-9	TRBD2	TRBJ2-7	TGTGCCAGCAGGAGTAGCGGGAGTCCCTACGAGCAGTACTTC	CASRSSGSPYEQYF
15	few	TRBV29-1	NA	TRBJ2-7	TGCAGCGTTTTGGGCAGCGCTTCGAGCTCCTACGAGCAGTACTTC	CSVLGSASSSYEQYF
14	NA	TRBV28	NA	TRBJ1-2	TGTGCCAGCAGTTTATCCCAGGGTGTCTATGGCTACACCTTC	CASSLSQGVYGYTF
14	medium-sized	TRBV20-1	NA	TRBJ2-7	TGCAGTGCTAGTTCAGGTCTATCCCACTACGAGCAGTACTTC	CSASSGLSHYEQYF
17	few	TRBV20-1	TRBD2	TRBJ2-1	TGCAGTGCAAACCCGGGACTAGCGGGAGCATCCTACAATGAGCAGTTCTTC	CSANPGLAGASYNEQFF
12	NA	TRBV6-5	NA	TRBJ1-6	TGTGCCAGCAGTTCACAAGCGTCACCCCTCCACTTT	CASSSQASPLHF
15	few	TRBV20-1	NA	TRBJ2-3	TGCAGTGCTAGGCCGGGACTTTTGCCCATTGATACGCAGTATTTT	CSARPGLLPIDTQYF
14	NA	TRBV7-2	NA	TRBJ2-3	TGTGCCAGCAGCTTGTCCCGGGACCAAGATACGCAGTATTTT	CASSLSRDQDTQYF
13	few	TRBV2	TRBD1	TRBJ1-5	TGTGCCAGCAGGACAGGGGGGCATCAGCCCCAGCATTTT	CASRTGGHQPQHF
17	NA	TRBV4-2	TRBD1	TRBJ2-7	TGTGCCAGCAGCCAAGAGGGAACTGGGGACAGGGCCTACGAGCAGTACTTC	CASSQEGTGDRAYEQYF
17	NA	TRBV20-1	NA	TRBJ2-3	TGCAGTGCTCGGGGAGGAGGGTTAAAGCAAAGCACAGATACGCAGTATTTT	CSARGGGLKQSTDTQYF
14	NA	TRBV20-1	TRBD1	TRBJ2-1	TGCAGTGCCGCCACCGGGACAGTTTACAATGAGCAGTTCTTC	CSAATGTVYNEQFF
13	few	TRBV6-1	NA	TRBJ2-5	TGTGCCAGCAGTGGAGTCCCCAGGGAGACCCAGTACTTC	CASSGVPRETQYF
15	NA	TRBV20-1	TRBD1	TRBJ2-3	TGCAGTGCTAGAGATCCAGGGGGCAACACAGATACGCAGTATTTT	CSARDPGGNTDTQYF
17	NA	TRBV7-2	NA	TRBJ2-6	TGTGCCAGCAGCCCCCGGGGGACTGGCTCTGGGGCCAACGTCCTGACTTTC	CASSPRGTGSGANVLTF
13	NA	TRBV19	NA	TRBJ2-1	TGTGCCAGTAGTATAGATGGGGGCAATGAGCAGTTCTTC	CASSIDGGNEQFF
15	few	TRBV19	TRBD2	TRBJ2-1	TGTGCCAGTAGTACCCCTAGCGGAGCCTACAATGAGCAGTTCTTC	CASSTPSGAYNEQFF
15	NA	TRBV5-4	NA	TRBJ2-1	TGTGCCAGCAGCTTGGGGGGGGCGGGCAACAATGAGCAGTTCTTC	CASSLGGAGNNEQFF
17	few	TRBV24-1	NA	TRBJ2-3	TGTGCCACCAGTGATTTGCAAACGGGGACCGGCACAGATACGCAGTATTTT	CATSDLQTGTGTDTQYF
16	NA	TRBV24-1	TRBD2	TRBJ2-1	TGTGCCACCAGTGATCGCGGGACTACTCCTTACAATGAGCAGTTCTTC	CATSDRGTTPYNEQFF
13	few	TRBV5-5	NA	TRBJ1-2	TGTGCCAGCAGCTTCGGGACGCCCTATGGCTACACCTTC	CASSFGTPYGYTF
13	medium-sized	TRBV28	NA	TRBJ1-2	TGTGCCAGTCTCCGGGGGCCCATTTATGGCTACACCTTC	CASLRGPIYGYTF
14	NA	TRBV7-2	NA	TRBJ2-6	TGTGCCAGCGGAAGATTCATTGGGGCCAACGTCCTGACTTTC	CASGRFIGANVLTF
13	few	TRBV30	NA	TRBJ2-2	TGTGCCTGGAGCTGGTCGAGGGTCGGGGAGCTGTTTTTT	CAWSWSRVGELFF
16	NA	TRBV7-9	NA	TRBJ2-7	TGTGCCAGCAGCTATGGACCCAGGGGTGATCTCTACGAGCAGTACTTC	CASSYGPRGDLYEQYF
16	NA	TRBV14	NA	TRBJ2-6	TGTGCCAGCAGCTACTCCCGGTCTTCTGGGGCCAACGTCCTGACTTTC	CASSYSRSSGANVLTF
13	few	TRBV6-5	NA	TRBJ1-1	TGTGCCAGCAGTTACATCAGCGGCACTGAAGCTTTCTTT	CASSYISGTEAFF
21	NA	TRBV6-2/TRBV6-3	NA	TRBJ2-4	TGTGCCAGCAGTTACTCGAAGCGGCCCTCCATGGGGTTTATAGCCAAAAACATTCAGTACTTC	CASSYSKRPSMGFIAKNIQYF